Below, 5 T cell receptor beta chains from the same sample are listed, as sequenced in a study of T cell responses to AZD1222 COVID-19 vaccine. Some clones are missing from TCRdb's copy, which holds only in-frame ones; the method was immunoSEQ multiplex PCR. The sample records about 150,000 clones, almost 85% being singletons. The sequencing used peripheral blood, collected 28 days after the second dose of the MenACWY control vaccine. Receptors originate from an adult who received the MenACWY meningococcal vaccine as a control.

This clone was seen only once. The V and J genes are TRBV19 and TRBJ1-4; TRBD1 matches 7 bases. From germline, CDR1 is LNHDA and CDR2 SQIVND (reference sequence). V gave up 10 bases and J gave up 4 bases; unmatched junction bases: 12. The CDR3 is 15 amino acids. CDR3 DNA sequence: TGTGCCACCAGGGGGAGGGGCAAGGATAATGAAAAACTGTTTTTT. It translates to CATRGRGKDNEKLFF.

The chain has TRBV4-3 and TRBJ2-2; no reliable D call. Trimming left V 2 bases short and J 5 bases short, with 3 bases between. Germline V gene sequence: CDR1 LGHNA, CDR2 YSLEER. This CDR3 comprises 12 residues. The CDR3 DNA is TGCGCCAGCAGCCAAACAACCGGGGAGCTGTTTTTT. Its translation is CASSQTTGELFF.

A single count supports this clone. V gene TRBV11-2 combines with J gene TRBJ2-1, with no clear D. The CDR3 extends over 12 amino acids. V lost 5 bases to trimming and J lost 3 bases, with 5 bases between them. The V gene's germline CDR1 is SGHAT and CDR2 FQNNGV. CDR3 in amino acids: CASSPGYNEQFF. Here the CDR3 DNA reads TGTGCCAGCAGCCCCGGCTACAATGAGCAGTTCTTC.

V is TRBV29-1 and J is TRBJ2-1, with D perhaps TRBD1 (7 bases). This CDR3 spans 13 amino acids. Germline CDR1 SQVTM, CDR2 ANQGSEA. V lost 2 bases to trimming and J lost 10 bases, with 15 bases between them. CDR3 sequence reads: CSVESPRGVEQFF. The CDR3 nucleotides read TGCAGCGTTGAATCCCCCAGGGGGGTGGAGCAGTTCTTC.

The chain carries TRBV5-1 and TRBJ2-3; 11 bases map to TRBD2. Germline V gives CDR1 SGHRS, CDR2 YFSETQ. The CDR3 has 16 residues. Trimming took 3 bases from V and 0 from J; bases not matched to a gene: 3. CDR3 region: CASSWGLAASTDTQYF. The CDR3 DNA is TGCGCCAGCAGCTGGGGACTAGCGGCAAGCACAGATACGCAGTATTTT.